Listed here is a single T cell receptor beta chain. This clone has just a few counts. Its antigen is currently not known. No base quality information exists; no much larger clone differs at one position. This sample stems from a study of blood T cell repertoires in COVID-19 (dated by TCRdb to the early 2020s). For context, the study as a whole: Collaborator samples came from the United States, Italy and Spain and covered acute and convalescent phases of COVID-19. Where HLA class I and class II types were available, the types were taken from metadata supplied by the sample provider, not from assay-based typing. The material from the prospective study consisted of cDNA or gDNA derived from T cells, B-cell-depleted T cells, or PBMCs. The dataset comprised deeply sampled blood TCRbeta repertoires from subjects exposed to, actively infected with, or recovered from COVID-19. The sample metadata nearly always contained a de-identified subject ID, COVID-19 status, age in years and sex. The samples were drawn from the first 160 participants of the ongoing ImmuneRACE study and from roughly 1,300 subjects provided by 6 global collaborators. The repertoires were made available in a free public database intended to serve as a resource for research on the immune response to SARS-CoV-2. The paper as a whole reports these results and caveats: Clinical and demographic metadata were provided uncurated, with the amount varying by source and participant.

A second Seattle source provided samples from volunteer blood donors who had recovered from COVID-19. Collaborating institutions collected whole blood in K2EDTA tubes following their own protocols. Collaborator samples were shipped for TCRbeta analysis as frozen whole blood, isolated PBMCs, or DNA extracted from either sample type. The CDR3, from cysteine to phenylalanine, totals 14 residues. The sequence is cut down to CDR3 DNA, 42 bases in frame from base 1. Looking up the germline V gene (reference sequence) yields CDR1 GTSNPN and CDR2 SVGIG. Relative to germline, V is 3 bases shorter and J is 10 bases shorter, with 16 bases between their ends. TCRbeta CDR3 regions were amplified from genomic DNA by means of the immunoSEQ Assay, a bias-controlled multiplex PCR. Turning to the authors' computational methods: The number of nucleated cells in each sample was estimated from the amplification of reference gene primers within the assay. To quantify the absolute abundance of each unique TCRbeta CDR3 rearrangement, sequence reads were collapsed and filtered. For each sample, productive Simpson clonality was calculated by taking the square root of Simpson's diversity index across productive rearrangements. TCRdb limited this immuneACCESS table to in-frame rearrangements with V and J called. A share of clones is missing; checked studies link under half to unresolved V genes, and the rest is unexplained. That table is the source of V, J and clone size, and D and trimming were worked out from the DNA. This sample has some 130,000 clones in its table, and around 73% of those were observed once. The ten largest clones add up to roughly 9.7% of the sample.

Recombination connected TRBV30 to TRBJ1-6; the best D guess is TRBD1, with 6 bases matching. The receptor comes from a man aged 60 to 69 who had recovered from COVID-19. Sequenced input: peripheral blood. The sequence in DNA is TGTGCCTGGAGGACAGGCTGGCAGGCCTCACCCCTCCACTTT. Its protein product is CAWRTGWQASPLHF.